One and the same sample provided the 26 T cell receptor beta chains below, sequenced in a study of T cell changes during pregnancy in multiple sclerosis. Some clones are missing from TCRdb's copy, which holds only in-frame ones; the method was immunoSEQ multiplex PCR. The table has 40,000 to 50,000 clones, 80% to 95% seen once; the top ten hold about 0.65%. The input for sequencing was CD4+ T cells from peripheral blood mononuclear cells, taken before pregnancy. These receptors came from a female donor with multiple sclerosis, enrolled in a pregnancy study.

J is TRBJ1-1 and V is TRBV19; TRBD1 agrees at 8 bases. CDR3 length: 14 amino acids. Germline V gene sequence: CDR1 LNHDA, CDR2 SQIVND (reference sequence). J lost 10 bases, V lost 5 bases, and 12 bases had no gene match. The CDR3 bases are TGTGCCAGTAGTGCCGAGAGACAGGGGTCAGGAGCTTTCTTT. It specifies CASSAERQGSGAFF.

V and J are TRBV5-1 and TRBJ1-1; tentatively, D is TRBD1 (5 bases). V dropped 0 bases and J dropped 4 bases, with 13 bases sitting between them. Germline-derived CDR1 and CDR2 are SGHRS and YFSETQ. The CDR3 runs 15 residues. The CDR3 loop is CASSLDARVITEAFF. CDR3 bases: TGCGCCAGCAGCTTGGACGCCAGGGTAATCACTGAAGCTTTCTTT.

Only one count was recorded for this clone. The rearrangement joins TRBV28 to TRBJ1-3; D gene uncertain. The CDR3 loop spans 16 amino acids. Looked up from germline, CDR1 is MDHEN and CDR2 is SYDVKM. V was cut by 1 base and J by 0 bases, with 10 bases left in between. CDR3 sequence (DNA): TGTGCCAGCAGTTTATCCCAGCGGCCCTCTGGAAACACCATATATTTT. It codes for CASSLSQRPSGNTIYF.

The J gene is TRBJ2-1, the V gene TRBV18, with TRBD2 identical over 8 bases. Germline loops: CDR1 KGHSH, CDR2 LQKENI. This CDR3 is 13 amino acids long. V lost 6 bases, J lost 7 bases, and 5 bases stayed unmatched. This chain's CDR3 is CASSREGRNEQFF. Here the CDR3 DNA reads TGTGCCAGCTCCCGGGAGGGACGGAATGAGCAGTTCTTC.

This clone was counted a single time. V usage is TRBV7-2 and J usage is TRBJ1-2; D is ambiguous. Germline lookup yields CDR1 SGHTA and CDR2 FQGNSA. Trimming removed 7 bases from V and 4 bases from J, with 22 bases in between. The CDR3 consists of 16 residues. The CDR3 region has the DNA TGTGCCAGCAACCAAGGAGGCGGCCGGGGAATCTATGGCTACACCTTC. Translated: CASNQGGGRGIYGYTF.

This sequence joins TRBV7-2 and TRBJ2-7, with TRBD2 as a possible D gene (5 bases). This CDR3 has 15 residues. Germline CDR1 SGHTA, CDR2 FQGNSA. V dropped 0 bases and J dropped 7 bases, with 16 bases sitting between them. The CDR3 nucleotides are TGTGCCAGCAGCTTAGCGGGTGGATCCCCGGGAGAGCAGTACTTC. The encoded protein is CASSLAGGSPGEQYF. The whole variable domain, remainder taken from reference TRBV7-2 and TRBJ2-7, is GAGVSQSPSNKVTEKGKDVELRCDPISGHTALYWYRQSLGQGLEFLIYFQGNSAPDKSGLPSDRFSAERTGGSVSTLTIQRTQQEDSAVYLCASSLAGGSPGEQYFGPGTRLTVT.

V is TRBV11-2 and J is TRBJ2-1; D remains unclear. This CDR3 is 12 amino acids long. V lost 3 bases to trimming and J lost 8 bases, with 8 bases between them. Germline CDR1 is SGHAT and CDR2 is FQNNGV. CDR3 sequence reads: CASSFVVDEQFF. The CDR3 DNA sequence: TGTGCCAGCAGCTTCGTAGTTGATGAGCAGTTCTTC.

This clone was recorded once. V is TRBV11-2 and J is TRBJ1-5; unclear D gene. The germline CDR1 and CDR2 sequences are SGHAT and FQNNGV. V lost 1 base to trimming and J lost 7 bases, with 14 bases between them. The length of the CDR3 is 15 residues. This CDR3 reads CASSLGRRAGQPQHF. The CDR3 nucleotides are TGTGCCAGCAGCTTAGGGAGGAGGGCTGGACAGCCCCAGCATTTT.

The rearrangement joins TRBV9 to TRBJ1-1, with D possibly being TRBD1 (6 bases). Germline lookup yields CDR1 SGDLS and CDR2 YYNGEE. V was trimmed by 4 bases and J by 4 bases, leaving 17 bases between them. The CDR3 covers 15 residues. The CDR3 DNA is TGTGCCAGCAGCCCCCCGGGACGCAGGGGCACTGAAGCTTTCTTT. Its translation: CASSPPGRRGTEAFF.

The gene calls are TRBV5-5 and TRBJ2-3; D perhaps matches TRBD2 (5 bases). CDR1 and CDR2 (germline): SGHKS, YYEKEE (reference sequence). V was clipped by 4 bases and J by 2 bases, with 14 bases between them. This CDR3 comprises 15 residues. The CDR3 DNA reads TGTGCCAGCAGCCGGGGTGGGTTATACACAGATACGCAGTATTTT. It translates to CASSRGGLYTDTQYF.

The chain joins TRBV6-1 to TRBJ2-1; TRBD2 agrees at 7 bases. This CDR3 comprises 14 residues. Germline V gives CDR1 MNHNS, CDR2 SASEGT. The junction had 4 bases not matched to a gene; V was cut back by 8 bases and J by 0 bases. CDR3 DNA: TGTGCCAGCTCGATAGCGGGCTCCTACAATGAGCAGTTCTTC. Translation: CASSIAGSYNEQFF.

Here the CDR3 DNA reads TGCGCCAGCTACATGGACAGGGGCGCGCAGTTCTTC. It encodes CASYMDRGAQFF. This chain joins TRBV5-1 and TRBJ2-1, with 9 nucleotides matching TRBD1. Trimming removed 7 bases from V and 12 bases from J; junction bases left unmatched: 8. From germline, CDR1 is SGHRS and CDR2 YFSETQ. The CDR3 sequence is 12 residues long.

This chain connects TRBV4-1 to TRBJ1-2, with TRBD1 matching over 10 bases. The germline V gene encodes CDR1 MGHRA and CDR2 YSYEKL. The CDR3 is 15 residues long. Germline trimming cut 3 bases from V and 6 bases from J; bases unmatched to any gene: 7. As DNA, the CDR3 is TGCGCCAGCAGCCAGACCCTCGGGACAGGGGATGGCTACACCTTC. It is translated as CASSQTLGTGDGYTF.

The chain employs TRBV6-4 and TRBJ2-2; 13 nucleotides align to TRBD2. V was pared by 5 bases and J by 0 bases, with 3 bases of the junction left unmatched. Germline V CDR1 and CDR2: MRHNA, SNTAGT. The CDR3 is 17 amino acids. The CDR3 bases are TGTGCCAGCAGTTCTGGGACTAGCGGGGCGAACACCGGGGAGCTGTTTTTT. Protein product: CASSSGTSGANTGELFF.

The J gene is TRBJ2-1, the V gene TRBV5-1; 7 bases agree with TRBD1. Germline CDR1 reads SGHRS; CDR2 reads YFSETQ. The CDR3 covers 14 residues. Trimming took 0 bases from V and 6 from J; bases not matched to a gene: 3. The CDR3 nucleotides are TGCGCCAGCAGCTTGGACAGGGGTCGCAATGAGCAGTTCTTC. Amino acid sequence: CASSLDRGRNEQFF.

This clone appeared once. The chain joins TRBV15 to TRBJ1-3; 9 bases agree with TRBD1. Trimming removed 0 bases from V and 6 bases from J; junction bases left unmatched: 6. CDR1 and CDR2 from the germline V gene are LNHNV and YYDKDF (reference sequence). The CDR3 has 16 amino acids. Written as DNA, the CDR3 is TGTGCCACCAGCAGAGATCTGGGACAGGGATTAAACACCATATATTTT. Amino acids: CATSRDLGQGLNTIYF.

By share, this clone ranks as medium-sized (0.01 to 0.1%). The chain is built from TRBV10-3 and TRBJ1-5; TRBD1 aligns across 8 bases. This CDR3 contains 14 residues. With 3 bases clipped from V and 6 bases from J, the junction kept 4 bases outside the gene matches. Germline loops: CDR1 ENHRY, CDR2 SYGVKD. The CDR3 nucleotides are TGTGCCATCAGTGAACGGCAGGGGGCTCAGCCCCAGCATTTT. It codes for CAISERQGAQPQHF.

The chain recombines TRBV5-4 with TRBJ1-4, with unresolved D. In germline, CDR1 is SGHNT, CDR2 YYREEE (reference sequence). Between the trimmed V and J ends, which lost 4 bases and 7 bases, there was a span of 14 bases. The CDR3 loop spans 14 amino acids. CDR3 in amino acids: CASSHDGEGEKLFF. CDR3 nucleotides: TGTGCCAGCAGCCATGACGGGGAGGGTGAAAAACTGTTTTTT.

CDR3 sequence reads: CASSAPGSGAGELFF. The CDR3, as DNA: TGTGCCAGCAGCGCACCCGGGAGCGGAGCCGGGGAGCTGTTTTTT. The rearrangement uses TRBV9 and TRBJ2-2; maybe TRBD2 (6 bases). V gave up 3 bases and J gave up 6 bases, with 15 bases separating them. CDR3 size: 15 residues. Germline values: CDR1 SGDLS, CDR2 YYNGEE.

The chain couples TRBV30 to TRBJ2-5; 13 bases fit TRBD2. Germline trimming cut 1 base from V and 5 bases from J; bases unmatched to any gene: 4. Per the germline V gene, CDR1 is GTSNPN and CDR2 is SVGIG (reference sequence). The CDR3 sequence is 15 residues long. The CDR3 nucleotides read TGTGCCTGGAGTGAGGGACTAGCGGGATCGGAGACCCAGTACTTC. It specifies CAWSEGLAGSETQYF.

The chain employs TRBV5-4 and TRBJ2-2; 16 bases align to TRBD2. CDR1 and CDR2 (germline): SGHNT, YYREEE (reference sequence). This CDR3 has 16 residues. The V gene end was trimmed by 4 bases and the J gene end by 6 bases; junction bases not matched to a gene: 3. The CDR3 DNA follows: TGTGCCAGCAGCCGGGGGACTAGCGGGGGGGCCGGGGAGCTGTTTTTT. Translating gives CASSRGTSGGAGELFF.

Only one count was recorded for this clone. The genes are TRBV28 and TRBJ2-5; 12 positions agree with TRBD1. The ends lost 2 bases at V and 5 bases at J; junction bases unmatched: 9. The CDR3 length is 17 residues. CDR1 is MDHEN, CDR2 SYDVKM, per germline. CDR3 coding DNA: TGTGCCAGCAGTTTAGGAGGGACAGGGGGCGCGGGGGAGACCCAGTACTTC. Its protein product is CASSLGGTGGAGETQYF.

V is TRBV10-3 and J is TRBJ1-2, with 8 positions matching TRBD1. Germline V gives CDR1 ENHRY, CDR2 SYGVKD. Unmatched junction bases numbered 14, after V lost 6 bases and J lost 8 bases. The CDR3 contains 15 residues. The CDR3 loop is CAIRAPGGRLSGYTF. The CDR3 DNA reads TGTGCCATCAGGGCTCCAGGGGGCAGATTGTCGGGCTACACCTTC.

The chain couples TRBV19 to TRBJ1-5, with 11 nucleotides matching TRBD1. This CDR3 has 18 residues. The ends lost 5 bases at V and 0 bases at J; junction bases unmatched: 9. Per the germline V gene, CDR1 is LNHDA and CDR2 is SQIVND (reference sequence). CDR3 nucleotides: TGTGCCAGTAGTCCCCTAAGGACAGGGGGCTATAGCAATCAGCCCCAGCATTTT. Amino acids: CASSPLRTGGYSNQPQHF.

J is TRBJ1-3 and V is TRBV11-2; a possible D gene is TRBD1 (6 bases). V lost 5 bases to trimming and J lost 4 bases, with 15 bases between them. Germline V gene data show CDR1 as SGHAT and CDR2 as FQNNGV. The CDR3 runs to 15 residues. This CDR3 reads CASSRLRGDGNTIYF. DNA of the CDR3: TGTGCCAGCAGCCGTCTCAGGGGTGACGGAAACACCATATATTTT.

The rearrangement joins TRBV27 to TRBJ2-3; 8 bases map to TRBD1. Germline V gene data show CDR1 as MNHEY and CDR2 as SMNVEV (reference sequence). Trimming took 7 bases from V and 0 from J; bases not matched to a gene: 3. This CDR3 has 14 residues. This chain's CDR3 is CASIRQGSTDTQYF. CDR3 DNA sequence: TGTGCCAGCATCCGACAGGGGAGCACAGATACGCAGTATTTT.